This TCR beta chain was documented in a study of blood T cells in healthy people across ages. Findings and limits, study-wide: Those diversity estimates obtained from one million T cells were thought to be underestimates. Samples with more naive T cells showed higher observed beta diversity.

For this clonotype: Its antigen remains unidentified.

Sample-barcoded 5' priming and a J-beta primer mix drove a second PCR of roughly 6 to 12 cycles. TCRdb reprocessed the 5' RACE reads via MiXCR and lists one record per CDR3 protein. The sample contains some 710,000 distinct CDR3 sequences, 20% to 25% of which appear only once. J lost 5 bases, V lost 4 bases, and 2 bases had no gene match. This CDR3 region has 14 residues. The germline V gene encodes CDR1 LGHNA and CDR2 YSLEER. The chain uses TRBV4-3 and TRBJ2-3; 11 nucleotides align to TRBD2. This clonotype was sampled from a man in his 70s in good health. Sequencing was carried out using blood. The CDR3: CASSPGLAEDTQYF. The DNA for the CDR3 is TGCGCCAGCAGCCCGGGACTAGCGGAAGATACGCAGTATTTT.